The following is a TCR beta chain sequence with its context. This clone was seen a few times. Which antigen it targets is not known. No per-base quality is available; no much larger clone lies one base away. Within the sample, other DNA sequences also encode this same CDR3. This record belongs to a study of cytomegalovirus exposure and HLA in healthy donors (TCRdb year 2017). In the study overall: An earlier analysis of fewer than 750 of the donors reported approximately 280 Gb of sequence data and 95 million to 130 million unique TCR beta sequences obtained from about 179 million T cells. An early release that covered fewer than 750 HLA-typed donors contained about 300 gigabases of sequencing data and 80 million or so unique TCR sequences. Of the approximately 400 genotyped donors, 65% to 90% were placed in the genetic ancestry cluster associated with self-reported Caucasian donors. The aim of the study was to test whether cataloging public T cell receptors could identify signatures of past pathogen exposure. The study used immunosequencing to profile the T cell repertoires of 600 to 850 subjects and linked those repertoires to cytomegalovirus serostatus. Along with the approximately 650-subject first cohort, a separate validation cohort of around 110 different subjects was used. High-throughput TCR immunosequencing, statistical association of individual TCRs with disease status, and machine learning were combined to predict cytomegalovirus infection status. In a later analysis, previously published TCR beta repertoires from 550 to 700 donors were re-analyzed and high-resolution HLA genotyping was added so that TCR occurrence patterns could be studied. Rather than drawing on any new phenotypic data, the later analysis identified candidate immune exposures from TCR beta sequences and the way those sequences occurred across donors. An earlier analysis of 587 of the donors applied high-throughput TCR beta sequencing to assess whether each TCR beta V gene segment acted as functional or pseudogenic. Donor age, sex, ethnicity and CMV serostatus were compiled alongside the repertoire data. In a later genetic analysis, genome-wide SNP genotypes for about three fifths of the 666 donors were used, and that subset was treated as a discovery cohort. All discovery cohort repertoires had been generated on a single sequencing platform. Class I and class II HLA loci were covered by the typing at four-digit resolution. The number of typed donors differed by locus: 629-630 for A, B, C, DRB1 and DQB1; 500 to 550 for DQA1; 606 for DPA1; and about 470 for DPB1. Because of strong linkage in the cohort, roughly five DR-DQ haplotypes were treated as single units for association and clustering. Across some 400 genotyped donors of the cohort, an average of about 200,000 unique TCR beta nucleotide sequences per donor were sequenced, and roughly 20% of those sequences were non-productive. Broad study findings and their caveats: In a later analysis, most CMV-associated TCR beta chains were found to appear HLA-restricted, with HLA associations seemingly driven largely by CMV exposure. According to a later analysis, TCR association rates differed among HLA loci, with DRB1 alleles showing the most associated TCRs and HLA-C alleles showing the fewest. In the study, 150 to 200 TCR beta chains were listed as associated with cytomegalovirus. A later analysis reported that several top co-occurrence clusters appeared linked to parvovirus B19, influenza, CMV and Epstein-Barr virus. A few of the identified cytomegalovirus-associated TCR beta chains were confirmed in vitro to be specific for cytomegalovirus antigens. A further reported finding was that TCR beta sequences accurately predicted the HLA-A and HLA-B alleles for most subjects in the first cohort. Sequencing depth was assumed to be roughly uniform across donors in the presence/absence analyses, though that assumption may not hold. HLA typing was unavailable for some donors at each locus, so association tests used only the typed subset. According to a later genetic analysis, donors in an Asian-associated ancestry cluster had fewer N-insertions in productive TCRs than the roughly 700-donor mean. Some IMGT-functional V segments, including TRBV6-2 and TRBV6-3, could not be told apart with the 87-base-pair reads, so those segments were excluded. The only immune exposure information available for the cohort was CMV serostatus. Only TCR beta chains were sequenced in this cohort, and the absence of alpha or paired-chain data limited detectable features. The classifier was reported to diagnose cytomegalovirus status with high specificity and sensitivity in both the original cohort and the validation cohort. At a false discovery rate of 0.05, a later analysis linked roughly 17,000 TCR beta sequences to specific HLA alleles. Because counts were too low, 15 to 20 rarely observed V segments, including chromosome 9 orphons, were excluded from the earlier analysis of several hundred of the donors. According to the authors, the approach could potentially be generalized to other disease states and immunological phenotypes. In an earlier analysis of approximately 590 of the donors, most TCR beta V segments appeared in productive rearrangements about 90% or about 30% of the time, broadly matching IMGT annotations. Across donors, most TCR sequences were observed very rarely, whereas some public TCRs were present in many individuals. Assigning TCR associations to individual alleles was difficult when HLA alleles, especially DR and DQ, strongly co-occurred. In a later analysis, HLA-associated TCR beta chains showed more clonal expansion and lower generation probabilities than non-associated chains that were equally common. V-gene and J-gene trimming of TCR beta chains was associated with a missense DCLRE1C variant in a later genetic analysis, and the association was replicated in an independent cohort. Linkage disequilibrium might explain the correlated functional status among segregating V segments, but an unknown experimental factor could not be excluded. A cluster of highly shared sequence variants was judged likely to be a technical artifact of the sequencing pipeline.

V is cut back by 1 base and J by 6 bases, with 1 base in the junction unmatched. Spanning cysteine to phenylalanine, the CDR3 consists of 15 amino acids. Here the CDR3 DNA is all that survives: 45 bases in frame from base 1. The CDR1 and CDR2 encoded by the germline V gene (reference sequence) are SEHNR and FQNEAQ. To prepare the library, the immunoSEQ multiplex PCR assay was applied. The multiplex PCR relied on a mix of 60 forward primers for TCR Vbeta segments and 13 reverse primers for TCR Jbeta segments. The CDR3 region of rearranged TCR beta genes was amplified from genomic DNA by a multiplex PCR assay. The amplified TCR beta libraries were sequenced on the Illumina HiSeq System as 87-base-pair reads. The original pipeline was this. In a later analysis, tens of millions of unique TCR beta chains were counted across the roughly 670 repertoires, and about 10 million of these chains were shared by at least two donors. Raw reads were error-corrected and collapsed into unique sequences with a nearest-neighbor algorithm that merged closely related sequences to remove PCR and sequencing errors. CDR3 sequences were aligned to IMGT reference sequences to assign V, D and J gene segments. For a sequence to be retained, a match of at least six nucleotides to both a V gene segment and a J gene segment was required. Rearrangements were classified as productive when the CDR3 lacked stop codons and remained in frame with V and J, and all other rearrangements were classified as non-productive. CDR3 was defined by IMGT convention, running from the second conserved V-encoded cysteine to the conserved J-encoded phenylalanine. Sequences without an unambiguous match to a single V gene segment were excluded from the earlier analysis of approximately 560 of the donors. In an earlier analysis of some 590 of the donors, a V segment was called functional when productive rearrangements were above 56.7%, and segregating when the standard deviation between donors exceeded 5%. To diagnose cytomegalovirus status from the catalog of TCR beta chain sequences, a statistical classification framework was built. A later analysis assigned V and J genes by comparing TCR nucleotide sequences with IMGT/GENE-DB human TR gene sequences. A later analysis assigned CDR3 sequences and most-parsimonious VDJ recombination scenarios with the TCRdist pipeline. In a later analysis, each TCR beta chain was defined by its CDR3 amino acid sequence together with its V-gene family, and reads without a unique V-gene family were excluded. As a way to deal with suspected cross-contamination and a sequencing artifact, a later analysis dropped approximately 590 nucleotide sequences that were highly shared and had low generation probability. In a later analysis, a clonal expansion index for each public chain was calculated from normalized within-repertoire ranks of inferred template counts. Generation probabilities in a later analysis came from a VDJ recombination model fitted to out-of-frame rearrangements, and those results were checked against IGoR. A later analysis scored TCR-TCR, TCR-HLA and TCR-CMV co-occurrence with hypergeometric tests, applying a repertoire-size bias correction to TCR pairs. False discovery rates were estimated in a later analysis by permuting HLA or CMV assignments 20 times. In a later analysis, co-occurring TCRs were grouped with DBSCAN, and TCRdist sequence similarity was added when clustering was performed within HLA-allele-positive subsets. Repertoires with fewer than 30,000 or more than 120,000 public chains, plus five repertoires with anomalous nucleotide sharing, were excluded from co-occurrence clustering. Not all clones reach the TCRdb copy of this immuneACCESS table, which keeps in-frame sequences only. Checked studies attribute under half of the gap to unresolved V genes and leave the rest unexplained. The DNA was the basis for D and trimming; V, J and clone size are from that table. This sample is represented by around 150,000 clones; around three quarters of them were singletons. The ten largest clones capture approximately 3.7% of the sample.

In total, 630 or so healthy bone marrow donors made up the cohort. All cohort members were sampled while nominally healthy, although unrecorded immune exposures were likely present. The donor tested CMV seropositive and was one of the 289 seropositive cohort members. A peripheral blood sample was provided by each donor, and peripheral blood mononuclear cells were used for TCR beta sequencing. The Qiagen DNeasy Blood Extraction Kit was used to extract genomic DNA from the blood cell samples. The rearrangement combines TRBV7-9 with TRBJ2-1, and 12 junctional nucleotides match TRBD2. The source of this sequence is a man aged 30 to 45 in good health and CMV-seropositive. Sequencing used PBMCs. In nucleotide form, the sequence is TGTGCCAGCAGCTTAGGACTAGCGGGGGTCAATGAGCAGTTCTTC. Its protein reads: CASSLGLAGVNEQFF.